This T cell receptor beta chain came from a study of T-cell memory formation after mild COVID-19. This clonotype was counted between two and nine times. The TCR alpha and TCR beta cDNA libraries, bearing sample barcodes and UMIs, were generated by 5'RACE using constant-segment primers. TCRdb reanalysed the 5' RACE reads using MiXCR and keeps one entry per CDR3 protein. The sample includes fewer than 500,000 distinct CDR3 sequences, around a quarter of them seen just once. This CDR3 has 17 amino acids. Trimming removed 2 bases from V and 2 bases from J; junction bases left unmatched: 10. CDR1 and CDR2 from the germline V gene are SGHTA and FQGNSA.

The receptor was isolated from an adult woman who had mild COVID-19 (a few samples of this study predate the infection). Cell type and time point are not known. The chain links TRBV7-2 to TRBJ2-5, with 8 bases aligning to TRBD2. Sequenced sample: PBMCs or a T cell subset sorted from them (not recorded which). This chain's CDR3 is CASSLSPRTSRQETQYF. CDR3 DNA: TGTGCCAGCAGCTTATCCCCTCGGACTAGCCGGCAAGAGACCCAGTACTTC.